This record looks at one T cell receptor beta chain sequence and its context. The antigen it binds to is not known. No per-base quality is available; no much larger clone lies one base away. TCR beta CDR3 regions were amplified from RNA transcripts for repertoire sequencing. HTBI primers and the Qiagen OneStep RT-PCR kit were used in a first-round RT-PCR, which was followed by a second-round multiplex PCR, size selection and purification. Sequencing of the libraries was carried out on an Illumina HiSeq2000 in paired-end mode with 100 bp reads. The study's own analysis went as follows. Reads were processed with SOAPnuke, discarding reads with adapters, uncalled bases, mean Phred below 15, or no exact constant-primer or identifier match. High-quality paired reads were merged with COPE v1.2.5. Each unique nucleotide sequence was defined as a clonotype, and clonotypes were aligned to IMGT TRB V, D and J references with MiTCR v1.1. The analysis was limited to V-J combinations with a frequency above 0.0001, which together covered 99.2% of repertoires. For each V-J combination, a TCR clonal expansion and chaos score was defined as the ratio of F50 clonal expansion to chaos observed in the TCRdist matrix. Welch's t-statistics and random forest were used to narrow the features down to 10 to 15 V-J combinations, which were then fed into a naive Bayes classifier. Thyroid-blood repertoire similarity was quantified with the Morisita-Horn index. In TCRdb, the public reads were trimmed at Q25 with fastp and aligned with MiXCR, with productive beta chains retained. Identical CDR3 proteins give one entry, which carries the most common genes and DNA. The V and J calls, along with clone size, are taken from TCRdb and not from the paper's own processing. Present in this sample are around 1,000,000 distinct CDR3 sequences, about two fifths of which were seen just once. Of the sample, approximately 10% is held by the ten largest clones.

This sample was taken from a study of Graves' ophthalmopathy and Graves' hyperthyroidism (dated by TCRdb to the late 2010s). Regarding the research as a whole: Hyperthyroidism was considered stable if no progression to ophthalmopathy occurred within 18 months of follow-up. For independent validation, a separate cohort was made up of approximately 19 hyperthyroidism patients plus 17 patients who later progressed from hyperthyroidism to ophthalmopathy. In total, 135 blood samples were TCR-sequenced: 43 ophthalmopathy, approximately 75 hyperthyroidism and some 17 hyperthyroidism-to-ophthalmopathy patients. Following sampling, methimazole starting at 30 mg daily was administered to hyperthyroidism patients, and high-dose intravenous methylprednisolone was administered to ophthalmopathy patients. The study used TCR beta repertoire signatures to distinguish Graves' ophthalmopathy from Graves' hyperthyroidism and to predict progression to ophthalmopathy. In over 5 hyperthyroidism patients, the T-cell repertoires found in thyroid tissue were compared with those found in blood. To explore V-J signatures distinguishing ophthalmopathy from hyperthyroidism, a discovery set of approximately 100 patients (fewer than 45 ophthalmopathy, over 55 stable hyperthyroidism) was enrolled. On the study overall, not on this receptor specifically: No statistical method was used to predetermine the sample size, and group allocation was not hidden from the investigators. The 13-signature model separated ophthalmopathy from stable hyperthyroidism with roughly 89% sensitivity and about 81% specificity in cross-validation, and 80%/75% in the test set. In validation, the model predicted ophthalmopathy progression with about 70% sensitivity and 72.22% specificity; about a dozen predicted patients were CT-confirmed with GO in a median of about 7.1 months. Most expanded thyroid clonotypes with a frequency above 0.001 also appeared in blood, which suggests that blood repertoires may reflect the immune response in the thyroid.

The CDR3, from cysteine to phenylalanine, totals 17 residues. Only the CDR3 part of the read is kept: 51 bases, read in frame from the first base. CDR1 and CDR2 are read off the germline V gene as SGDLS and YYNGEE. V is trimmed back by 4 bases and J by 13 bases, and the junction contains 19 bases that no gene match accounts for. Hyperthyroidism patients were newly diagnosed, with disease duration under 2 months, and aged 18 to 65 years. Patients were excluded if they had other autoimmune diseases, uncontrolled infections, pregnancy or lactation. Diagnosis relied on clinical symptoms, serum thyroxine, TRAb, thyroid ultrasound and orbital computed tomography. Total RNA was extracted using Trizol reagent, and RNA quality was checked on an Agilent 2100 Bioanalyzer.

The sequenced sample was peripheral blood or thyroid tissue (not recorded which). The clonotype originates from an adult man with Graves' hyperthyroidism. This receptor chain uses TRBV9 and TRBJ1-6, and TRBD1 aligns with 8 junction nucleotides. The nucleotide sequence reads TGTGCCAGCAGCCAAGTATGGCGGACAGGGCTCCCTAGGCCCCTCCACTTT. It specifies CASSQVWRTGLPRPLHF.